This T cell receptor (beta chain) was found in a study of control samples from healthy donors and cancer patients. Repertoires were generated with immunoSEQ multiplex PCR, while TCRdb's copy carries only in-frame clones and drops some. The sample has 150,000 to 200,000 clones, nearly 90% seen once; the top ten hold 1.2% to 1.5%. The germline gives CDR1 LNHDA, CDR2 SQIVND (reference sequence). The ends lost 4 bases at V and 8 bases at J; junction bases unmatched: 6. The CDR3 extends over 14 amino acids. This chain uses TRBV19 with TRBJ2-4; 9 bases agree with TRBD1. The sample comprised blood. This sequence was found in a woman aged 45 to 65 in good health. The CDR3 DNA sequence: TGTGCCAGTAGTAAGGGACAGGGAAGTGACATTCAGTACTTC. Protein product: CASSKGQGSDIQYF.